A selection of T cell receptor beta chains follows, all from one sample in a study of shared clonotypes between healthy human individuals. Sequencing was performed with immunoSEQ multiplex PCR; in TCRdb, only in-frame clones are kept and a portion is missing. The sample has some 480,000 clones, 70% to 80% seen once; the top ten hold around 12%. Sequencing used PBMCs. The receptors come from a middle-aged woman in good health. Some clones in this sample may be carry-over from other donors' samples. Both conserved end residues are part of each CDR3. D genes are given only for firm matches. Where a row states a size, it is once, few, many or the class of an expanded clone; other rows omit it.

>TRBJ1-2|TRBV9|TRBD1|NA
CASSPQEGAYYGYTF
TGTGCCAGCAGCCCCCAGGAGGGGGCCTACTATGGCTACACCTTC
>TRBJ2-5|TRBV10-2|NA|NA
CASSVDPGGTQYF
TGCGCCAGCAGCGTGGACCCGGGCGGGACCCAGTACTTC
>TRBJ2-3|TRBV2|NA|NA
CASELGVGDTQYF
TGTGCCAGCGAACTGGGGGTCGGGGATACGCAGTATTTT
>TRBJ2-1|TRBV28|TRBD2|NA
CASSPTSVNEQFF
TGTGCCAGCAGCCCTACTAGCGTGAATGAGCAGTTCTTC
>TRBJ2-7|TRBV6-1|NA|NA
CASSVGGTASGEQYF
TGTGCCAGCAGTGTAGGGGGTACCGCCTCGGGCGAGCAGTACTTC
>TRBJ1-5|TRBV6-6|NA|NA
CASSRGSNQPQHF
TGTGCCAGCAGTCGGGGAAGCAATCAGCCCCAGCATTTT
>TRBJ2-3|TRBV7-3|TRBD1|NA
CASSLDRASDTQYF
TGTGCCAGCAGCCTCGACAGGGCGTCAGATACGCAGTATTTT
>TRBJ2-1|TRBV7-3|NA|few
CASSPLDYTSYNEQFF
TGTGCCAGCAGCCCGCTGGACTATACCTCCTACAATGAGCAGTTCTTC
>TRBJ1-1|TRBV7-9|NA|NA
CASSLDVQREAFF
TGTGCCAGCAGCTTAGACGTACAAAGGGAAGCTTTCTTT
>TRBJ2-7|TRBV7-7|TRBD2|NA
CASSLGTSGSEQYF
TGTGCCAGCAGCTTAGGGACTAGCGGGAGCGAGCAGTACTTC
>TRBJ1-5|TRBV19|TRBD1|NA
CASTGTGHQPQHF
TGTGCCAGTACCGGGACAGGGCATCAGCCCCAGCATTTT
>TRBJ2-7|TRBV2|TRBD2|NA
CASGGLAGGPGHYEQYF
TGTGCCAGCGGGGGACTAGCGGGAGGTCCGGGGCACTACGAGCAGTACTTC
>TRBJ2-5|TRBV7-2|NA|NA
CASSYDLGEETQYF
TGTGCCAGCAGCTACGACTTGGGCGAGGAGACCCAGTACTTC
>TRBJ2-3|TRBV6-4|TRBD2|NA
CASSDGTSADTQYF
TGTGCCAGCAGTGACGGTACTAGCGCGGATACGCAGTATTTT
>TRBJ2-7|TRBV6-1|NA|once
CASSGGGDREQYF
TGTGCCAGCAGTGGAGGGGGGGATCGCGAGCAGTACTTC
>TRBJ2-6|TRBV9|NA|NA
CASSGAGANALTF
TGTGCCAGCAGCGGGGCTGGGGCCAACGCCCTGACTTTC
>TRBJ2-3|TRBV5-1|NA|many
CASSAGTSTDTQYF
TGCGCCAGCAGCGCGGGGACTAGCACAGATACGCAGTATTTT
>TRBJ1-1|TRBV2|NA|NA
CASGVGLEGTEAFF
TGTGCCAGCGGCGTCGGGCTAGAAGGGACTGAAGCTTTCTTT
>TRBJ1-1|TRBV7-8|NA|few
CASSYRDSTFAAFF
TGTGCCAGCAGTTACCGGGACTCTACGTTTGCGGCTTTCTTT
>TRBJ2-1|TRBV25-1|TRBD2|NA
CASSIGLAGSEEQFF
TGTGCCAGCAGTATAGGACTAGCGGGCAGTGAGGAGCAGTTCTTC
>TRBJ2-5|TRBV11-3|NA|NA
CASSLDLGQQETQYF
TGTGCCAGCAGCTTAGATCTAGGGCAACAAGAGACCCAGTACTTC
>TRBJ1-4|TRBV14|TRBD1|NA
CASSTTGVGEKLFF
TGTGCCAGCAGCACGACAGGGGTGGGCGAAAAACTGTTTTTT
>TRBJ2-5|TRBV2|NA|NA
CASSERAGRETQYF
TGTGCCAGCAGTGAAAGGGCGGGGAGGGAGACCCAGTACTTC
>TRBJ2-1|TRBV2|TRBD2|NA
CASSLSAGNYNEQFF
TGTGCCAGCAGTCTCTCAGCGGGAAACTACAATGAGCAGTTCTTC
>TRBJ2-1|TRBV27|NA|NA
CASSAKAIGTEQFF
TGTGCCAGCAGTGCTAAGGCTATTGGAACTGAGCAGTTCTTC
>TRBJ2-1|TRBV5-1|NA|NA
CASSFGYNEQFF
TGCGCCAGCAGCTTTGGTTACAATGAGCAGTTCTTC